One and the same sample provided the 23 T cell receptor beta chains below, sequenced in a study of cytomegalovirus exposure and HLA in healthy donors. The PCR employed 60 Vbeta primers together with 13 Jbeta primers. TCRdb's table, derived via immunoSEQ multiplex PCR, lists solely in-frame clones and lacks some. The sample records 120,000 to 150,000 clones, approximately 73% being singletons. The specimen was PBMCs. These receptor sequences come from a woman between 40 and 50 years old in good health and CMV-seronegative.

The chain recombines TRBV2 with TRBJ2-7, with a possible D match to TRBD2 (5 bases). CDR1 SNHLY and CDR2 FYNNEI come from the germline V gene. The V and J ends lost 2 bases and 4 bases respectively, with 9 bases between them. CDR3 size: 13 residues. The CDR3 DNA reads TGTGCCAGCAGTGAAAACCGGGAATACGAGCAGTACTTC. Translation gives CASSENREYEQYF.

The V gene is TRBV11-2, the J gene TRBJ1-5; D remains unclear. V was pared by 5 bases and J by 5 bases, with 10 bases between. Germline V gives CDR1 SGHAT, CDR2 FQNNGV. This CDR3 region has 13 residues. As DNA, the CDR3 is TGTGCCAGCAGCCCTGACGGGGATCAGCCCCAGCATTTT. Translated, it gives CASSPDGDQPQHF.

The chain joins TRBV19 to TRBJ2-4; 7 nucleotides agree with TRBD2. J gave up 1 base and V 4 bases, and 7 bases lay outside the gene matches. Per germline, CDR1 LNHDA and CDR2 SQIVND (reference sequence). The CDR3 runs 16 residues. The CDR3 DNA is TGTGCCAGTAGTAGTGGGGGGGGGTTCGCCAAAAACATTCAGTACTTC. This translates into CASSSGGGFAKNIQYF.

The chain carries TRBV6-5 and TRBJ1-3; unclear D gene. Trimming cost V 10 bases and J 0 bases, with 10 bases left between them. This CDR3 is 13 amino acids long. Germline V gives CDR1 MNHEY, CDR2 SVGAGI. Here the CDR3 reads CATKSPSGNTIYF. Written as DNA, the CDR3 is TGTGCCACAAAGAGCCCCTCTGGAAACACCATATATTTT.

This chain links TRBV7-8 with TRBJ1-1; no clear D gene. Germline CDR1 and CDR2: SGHVS and FQNEAQ. This CDR3 has 14 residues. The V end lost 1 base, the J end lost 1 base, and 7 bases lay between the germline ends. The DNA of the CDR3 is TGTGCCAGCAGCTTAGTGTCGGGGAACACTGAAGCTTTCTTT. It specifies CASSLVSGNTEAFF.

The V gene is TRBV5-1, the J gene TRBJ1-5, with D unresolved. With 2 bases removed from V and 3 bases from J, the gap between germline ends came to 12 bases. The CDR3 spans 15 residues. Germline assignment: CDR1 SGHRS and CDR2 YFSETQ. The CDR3 nucleotides are TGCGCCAGCAGCTTAACAGACACATACAATCAGCCCCAGCATTTT. This gives the protein CASSLTDTYNQPQHF. Filled out from reference TRBV5-1 and TRBJ1-5, the complete variable domain reads KAGVTQTPRYLIKTRGQQVTLSCSPISGHRSVSWYQQTPGQGLQFLFEYFSETQRNKGNFPGRFSGRQFSNSRSEMNVSTLELGDSALYLCASSLTDTYNQPQHFGDGTRLSIL.

This clone was found a few times. J is TRBJ1-2 and V is TRBV7-9, with D maybe TRBD1 (6 bases). The germline CDR1 and CDR2 sequences are SEHNR and FQNEAQ (reference sequence). V was clipped by 5 bases and J by 2 bases, with 15 bases between them. The CDR3 sequence is 15 residues long. DNA of the CDR3: TGTGCCAGCAGCCTAGGAGATCAGGGGAACTATGGCTACACCTTC. Translating it yields CASSLGDQGNYGYTF.

The chain is built from TRBV6-5 and TRBJ2-2, with D unclear. V lost 0 bases to trimming and J lost 6 bases, with 11 bases between them. The CDR3 runs 15 residues. Germline lookup yields CDR1 MNHEY and CDR2 SVGAGI. CDR3 coding DNA: TGTGCCAGCAGTTACTCTCCCCATACGGCCGGGGAGCTGTTTTTT. This encodes CASSYSPHTAGELFF.

This chain links TRBV5-4 with TRBJ2-2, with 9 bases that match TRBD2. The CDR3 spans 16 residues. Germline V gene lookup returns CDR1 SGHNT and CDR2 YYREEE (reference sequence). The junction had 6 bases not matched to a gene; V was cut back by 2 bases and J by 4 bases. CDR3 sequence reads: CASSFMAGGRTGELFF. The CDR3 DNA reads as TGTGCCAGCAGCTTTATGGCGGGGGGGCGCACCGGGGAGCTGTTTTTT.

V usage is TRBV4-1 and J usage is TRBJ2-2, with 15 bases aligning to TRBD2. V lost 1 base and J lost 1; bases outside the gene matches: 1. The CDR3 spans 18 residues. Germline V gene lookup returns CDR1 MGHRA and CDR2 YSYEKL. CDR3 in DNA: TGCGCCAGCAGCCAAGCGGGACTAGCGGGGGGGAACACCGGGGAGCTGTTTTTT. Translating gives CASSQAGLAGGNTGELFF.

This clone was picked up a small number of times. The chain links TRBV4-2 to TRBJ2-3; 14 positions match TRBD2. The CDR3 is made up of 19 amino acids. V trimming: 1 base; J trimming: 2 bases; junction bases outside the gene matches: 8. Germline CDR1 and CDR2: LGHNA and YNFKEQ. CDR3 sequence reads: CASSQGPGLAGGDTDTQYF. CDR3 sequence (DNA): TGTGCCAGCAGCCAAGGTCCCGGACTAGCGGGGGGAGACACAGATACGCAGTATTTT.

Comments on this clone: Additional DNA sequences in this sample encode the identical CDR3. The chain is built from TRBV11-3 and TRBJ1-1, with unresolved D. The CDR3 is made up of 12 amino acids. Germline loops: CDR1 SGHNT, CDR2 YENEEA. V lost 6 bases, J lost 1 base, and 6 bases lay in between. Here the CDR3 reads CASSRGNTEAFF. The CDR3 DNA is TGTGCCAGCAGTAGAGGGAACACTGAAGCTTTCTTT.

This clone was counted between two and nine times. The identical CDR3 is also encoded by other nucleotide sequences in the sample. V is TRBV5-1 and J is TRBJ1-1; D remains ambiguous. The germline gives CDR1 SGHRS, CDR2 YFSETQ. The ends were cut back, 2 bases at V and 4 bases at J, with 12 bases in the middle. There are 14 residues in the CDR3. The CDR3 DNA reads as TGCGCCAGCAGCTTACTGACAATGGGCACTGAAGCTTTCTTT. Translated: CASSLLTMGTEAFF.

For this clone: The sample contains more than one DNA sequence encoding this CDR3. The chain combines TRBV9 with TRBJ2-5, with D unclear. This CDR3 has 14 residues. CDR1 is SGDLS and CDR2 is YYNGEE in the germline V gene. V was shortened by 0 bases and J by 1 base, with 7 bases between the two germline ends. CDR3 DNA: TGTGCCAGCAGCGTAGGAGGCGGCCAAGAGACCCAGTACTTC. Translated, it gives CASSVGGGQETQYF.

V and J are TRBV6-1 and TRBJ2-7, with 7 nucleotides matching TRBD1. This CDR3 is 14 amino acids long. The V gene end was trimmed by 4 bases and the J gene end by 0 bases; junction bases not matched to a gene: 3. Germline V gene lookup returns CDR1 MNHNS and CDR2 SASEGT. The CDR3 DNA reads TGTGCCAGCAGTGTTACAGGGGACTCCTACGAGCAGTACTTC. It codes for CASSVTGDSYEQYF.

The V call is TRBV7-3, the J call TRBJ2-5, with D perhaps matching TRBD2 (5 bases). Germline lookup yields CDR1 SGHTA and CDR2 FQGTGA. V was shortened by 2 bases and J by 7 bases, with 14 bases between the two germline ends. The CDR3 spans 14 residues. The CDR3 region is CASSLGSGRGTQYF. CDR3 nucleotides: TGTGCCAGCAGCTTAGGGTCGGGTCGGGGGACCCAGTACTTC.

The gene calls are TRBV4-1 and TRBJ1-2; 7 bases are shared with TRBD1. This CDR3 region has 16 residues. With 4 bases clipped from V and 7 bases from J, the junction kept 15 bases outside the gene matches. Germline V gene data show CDR1 as MGHRA and CDR2 as YSYEKL. Here the CDR3 reads CASSRSPLQGDIGYTF. For the CDR3, the DNA is TGCGCCAGCAGCCGAAGCCCCCTCCAGGGGGATATTGGCTACACCTTC.

For the CDR3, the DNA is TGTGCCAGTAAACTCCGTTCCAATCAGCCCCAGCATTTT. Residues: CASKLRSNQPQHF. The rearrangement joins TRBV19 to TRBJ1-5; no clear D gene. Trimming left V 7 bases short and J 3 bases short, with 10 bases between. In germline, CDR1 is LNHDA, CDR2 SQIVND (reference sequence). The CDR3 is 13 amino acids.

J is TRBJ2-1 and V is TRBV25-1; 8 positions agree with TRBD2. V dropped 3 bases and J dropped 3; count of bases not matched to a gene: 1. The CDR3 covers 14 residues. Germline assignment: CDR1 MGHDK and CDR2 SYGVNS. The CDR3 sequence is CASSDLAGYNEQFF. The CDR3 DNA sequence: TGTGCCAGCAGTGACCTAGCGGGCTACAATGAGCAGTTCTTC.

This chain uses TRBV13 with TRBJ1-3; 7 nucleotides line up with TRBD1. The CDR3 spans 15 residues. V dropped 5 bases and J dropped 2; count of bases not matched to a gene: 6. The V gene's germline CDR1 is PRHDT and CDR2 FYEKMQ (reference sequence). DNA of the CDR3: TGTGCCAGCAGCCCGGACGGGACAGCTGGAAACACCATATATTTT. Protein sequence: CASSPDGTAGNTIYF.

The V and J genes are TRBV21-1 and TRBJ2-7; TRBD1 is taken as the D call from the table, unchecked against the DNA. TRBV21-1 is recorded as a pseudogene. This CDR3 comprises 14 residues. In DNA form, the CDR3 reads TGTGCCAGCAGCAGAAACAGGGGATCCTACGAGCAGTACTTC. Translation: CASSRNRGSYEQYF.

The V gene is TRBV27, the J gene TRBJ1-1; D remains unclear. V dropped 2 bases and J dropped 5 bases, with 12 bases sitting between them. The CDR3 has 14 amino acids. CDR1 is MNHEY, CDR2 SMNVEV, per germline (reference sequence). The DNA for the CDR3 is TGTGCCAGCAGTTTAGGCTTAGCCTCAACTGAAGCTTTCTTT. It specifies CASSLGLASTEAFF.

This clone was observed a handful of times. The rearrangement uses TRBV6-6 and TRBJ1-5; 7 positions match TRBD1. The junction had 5 bases not matched to a gene; V was cut back by 6 bases and J by 0 bases. CDR1 is MNHNY, CDR2 SVGAGI, per germline (reference sequence). The CDR3 runs 15 residues. The CDR3 nucleotides are TGTGCCAGCAGACCGACAGGGCCTAGCAATCAGCCCCAGCATTTT. This translates into CASRPTGPSNQPQHF.